The clone carrying this T cell receptor (beta chain) showed up just a few times. The antigen is not known. Included in the TCR beta cDNA libraries were unique molecular identifiers. TCRdb re-derived calls from the PCR reads in MiXCR, one entry per CDR3 protein. The table includes roughly 570,000 distinct CDR3 sequences, 30% to 40% detected once. The data were taken from a study of post-analysis software for immune sequencing data. Study results and limitations: Multiple sclerosis patients had significantly lower normalized Chao1 diversity than controls.

The material sequenced was blood. The clonotype was recovered from a girl aged 2 to 17 with multiple sclerosis.

CDR3 region: CSARDHGTNEKLFF. CDR3 in DNA: TGCAGTGCTAGAGATCACGGGACTAATGAAAAACTGTTTTTT. The J gene is TRBJ1-4, the V gene TRBV20-1; D is undetermined. CDR3 length: 14 amino acids. V dropped 0 bases and J dropped 2 bases, with 7 bases sitting between them. Germline V gene lookup returns CDR1 DFQATT and CDR2 SNEGSKA (reference sequence).